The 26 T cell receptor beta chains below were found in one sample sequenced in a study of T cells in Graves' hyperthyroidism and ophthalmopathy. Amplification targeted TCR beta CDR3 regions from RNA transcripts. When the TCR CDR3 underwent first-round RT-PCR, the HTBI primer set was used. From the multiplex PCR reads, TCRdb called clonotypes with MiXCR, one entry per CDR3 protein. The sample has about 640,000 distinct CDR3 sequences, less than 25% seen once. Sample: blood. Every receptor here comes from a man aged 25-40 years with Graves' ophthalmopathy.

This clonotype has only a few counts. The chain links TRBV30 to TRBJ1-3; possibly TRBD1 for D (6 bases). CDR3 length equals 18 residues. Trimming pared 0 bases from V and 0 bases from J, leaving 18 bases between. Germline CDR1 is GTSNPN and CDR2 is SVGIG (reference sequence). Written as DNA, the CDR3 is TGTGCCTGGAGTGTAGCTGGACAGACTCATCCCTCTGGAAACACCATATATTTT. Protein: CAWSVAGQTHPSGNTIYF.

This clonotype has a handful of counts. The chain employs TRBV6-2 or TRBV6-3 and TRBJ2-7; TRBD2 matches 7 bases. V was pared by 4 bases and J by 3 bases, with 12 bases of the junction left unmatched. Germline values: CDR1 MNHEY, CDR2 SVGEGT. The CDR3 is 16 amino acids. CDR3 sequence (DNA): TGTGCCAGCAGTTCCGGACCGGGAGGCGGGAACTACGAGCAGTACTTC. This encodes CASSSGPGGGNYEQYF.

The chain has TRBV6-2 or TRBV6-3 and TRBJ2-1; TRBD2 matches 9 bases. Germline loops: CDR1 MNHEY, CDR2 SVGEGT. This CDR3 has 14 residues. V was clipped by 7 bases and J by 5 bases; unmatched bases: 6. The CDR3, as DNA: TGTGCCAGCAACCGACTAGCGGAGAACAATGAGCAGTTCTTC. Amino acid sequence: CASNRLAENNEQFF.

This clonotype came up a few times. CDR3 sequence (DNA): TGCAGCGCCGGACAGGGCCCAGATACGCAGTATTTT. Residues: CSAGQGPDTQYF. This chain joins TRBV29-1 and TRBJ2-3, with 8 bases identical to TRBD1. The CDR3 length is 12 residues. V lost 7 bases to trimming and J lost 4 bases; unmatched junction nucleotides: 4. CDR1 SQVTM and CDR2 ANQGSEA come from the germline V gene.

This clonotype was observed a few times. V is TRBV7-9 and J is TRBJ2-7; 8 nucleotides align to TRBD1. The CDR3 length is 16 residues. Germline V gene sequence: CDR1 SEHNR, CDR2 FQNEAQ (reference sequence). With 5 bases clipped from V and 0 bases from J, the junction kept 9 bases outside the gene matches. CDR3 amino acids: CASSGTRDRSSYEQYF. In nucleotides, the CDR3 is TGTGCCAGCAGCGGTACTCGGGACAGGAGCTCCTACGAGCAGTACTTC.

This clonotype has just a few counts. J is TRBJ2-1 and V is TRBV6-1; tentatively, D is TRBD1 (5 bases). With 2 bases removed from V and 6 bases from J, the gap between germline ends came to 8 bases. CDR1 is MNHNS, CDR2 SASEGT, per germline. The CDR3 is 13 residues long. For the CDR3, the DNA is TGTGCCAGCAGTGAAACAGGTTTCAATGAGCAGTTCTTC. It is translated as CASSETGFNEQFF.

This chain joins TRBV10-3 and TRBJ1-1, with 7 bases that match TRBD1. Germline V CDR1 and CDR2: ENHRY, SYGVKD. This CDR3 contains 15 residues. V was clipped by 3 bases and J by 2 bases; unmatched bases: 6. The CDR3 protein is CAISERDSGNTEAFF. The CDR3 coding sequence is TGTGCCATCAGTGAAAGGGACAGCGGAAACACTGAAGCTTTCTTT.

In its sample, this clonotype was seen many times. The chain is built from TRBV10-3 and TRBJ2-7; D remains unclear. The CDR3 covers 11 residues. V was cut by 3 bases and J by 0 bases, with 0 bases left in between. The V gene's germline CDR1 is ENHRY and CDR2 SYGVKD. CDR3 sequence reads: CAISDSYEQYF. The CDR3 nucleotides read TGTGCCATCAGTGACTCCTACGAGCAGTACTTC.

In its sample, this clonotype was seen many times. The CDR3 nucleotides read TGCAGTGCTTCGACAGGAGGTCGCAATCAGCCCCAGCATTTT. Protein sequence: CSASTGGRNQPQHF. The chain joins TRBV20-1 to TRBJ1-5; tentatively, D is TRBD1 (6 bases). CDR1 DFQATT and CDR2 SNEGSKA come from the germline V gene (reference sequence). Trimming removed 5 bases from V and 2 bases from J, with 13 bases in between. The CDR3 has 14 amino acids.

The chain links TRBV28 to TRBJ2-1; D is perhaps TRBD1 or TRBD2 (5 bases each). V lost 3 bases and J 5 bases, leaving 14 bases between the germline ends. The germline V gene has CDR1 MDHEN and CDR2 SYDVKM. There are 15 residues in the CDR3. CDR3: CASSFNQGADNEQFF. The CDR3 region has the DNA TGTGCCAGCAGTTTTAATCAGGGAGCGGACAATGAGCAGTTCTTC.

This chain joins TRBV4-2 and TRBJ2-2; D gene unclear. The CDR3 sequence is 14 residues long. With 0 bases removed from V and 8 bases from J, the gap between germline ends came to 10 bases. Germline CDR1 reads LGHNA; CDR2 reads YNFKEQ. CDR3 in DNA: TGTGCCAGCAGCCAAGACTCGTCGGTGGGGGAGCTGTTTTTT. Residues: CASSQDSSVGELFF.

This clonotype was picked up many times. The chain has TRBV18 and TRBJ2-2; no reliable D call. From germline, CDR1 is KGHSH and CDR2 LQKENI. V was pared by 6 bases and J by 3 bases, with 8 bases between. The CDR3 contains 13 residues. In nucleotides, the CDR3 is TGTGCCAGCTCTCACTACGACACCGGGGAGCTGTTTTTT. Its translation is CASSHYDTGELFF.

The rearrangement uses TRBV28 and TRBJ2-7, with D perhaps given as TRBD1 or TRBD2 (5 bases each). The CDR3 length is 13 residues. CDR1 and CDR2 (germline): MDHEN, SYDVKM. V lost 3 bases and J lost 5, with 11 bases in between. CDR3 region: CASSLTGRHEQYF. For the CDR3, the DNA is TGTGCCAGCAGTTTGACGGGGCGCCACGAGCAGTACTTC. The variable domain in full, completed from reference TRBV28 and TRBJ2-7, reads DVKVTQSSRYLVKRTGEKVFLECVQDMDHENMFWYRQDPGLGLRLIYFSYDVKMKEKGDIPEGYSVSREKKERFSLILESASTNQTSMYLCASSLTGRHEQYFGPGTRLTVT.

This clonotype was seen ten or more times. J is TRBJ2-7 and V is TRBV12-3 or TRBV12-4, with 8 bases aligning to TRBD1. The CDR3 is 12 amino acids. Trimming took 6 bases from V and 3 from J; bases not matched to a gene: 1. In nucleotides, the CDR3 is TGTGCCAGCAGGGGGACAGGCTACGAGCAGTACTTC. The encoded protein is CASRGTGYEQYF.

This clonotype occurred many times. CDR3 nucleotides: TGTGCCAGCAGTTTAGGAGGGTGGGGCAATCAGCCCCAGCATTTT. Amino acids: CASSLGGWGNQPQHF. This chain joins TRBV27 and TRBJ1-5; the D is unclear. Germline CDR1 and CDR2: MNHEY and SMNVEV (reference sequence). The CDR3 is 15 residues long. Trimming took off 2 bases at V and 2 bases at J, with 10 bases between the two ends.

In DNA, the CDR3 is TGTGCCAGCAGTTACTCGATGGGTACAGGGGCTAACGAGCAGTACTTC. Its protein product is CASSYSMGTGANEQYF. V and J are TRBV6-5 and TRBJ2-7, with 7 positions matching TRBD1. There are 16 residues in the CDR3. CDR1 and CDR2 (germline): MNHEY, SVGAGI. The V gene end was trimmed by 0 bases and the J gene end by 5 bases; junction bases not matched to a gene: 10.

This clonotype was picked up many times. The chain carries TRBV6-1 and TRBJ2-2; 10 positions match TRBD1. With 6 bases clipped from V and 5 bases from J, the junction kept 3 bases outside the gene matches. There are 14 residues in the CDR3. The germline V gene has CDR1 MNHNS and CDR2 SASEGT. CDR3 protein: CASRRTGGTGELFF. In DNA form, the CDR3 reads TGTGCCAGCAGACGGACAGGGGGAACCGGGGAGCTGTTTTTT.

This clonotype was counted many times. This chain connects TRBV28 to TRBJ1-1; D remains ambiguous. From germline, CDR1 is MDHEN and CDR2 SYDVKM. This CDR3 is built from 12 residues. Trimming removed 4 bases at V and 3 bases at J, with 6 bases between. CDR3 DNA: TGTGCCAGCAGTTACCCGTACACTGAAGCTTTCTTT. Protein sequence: CASSYPYTEAFF.

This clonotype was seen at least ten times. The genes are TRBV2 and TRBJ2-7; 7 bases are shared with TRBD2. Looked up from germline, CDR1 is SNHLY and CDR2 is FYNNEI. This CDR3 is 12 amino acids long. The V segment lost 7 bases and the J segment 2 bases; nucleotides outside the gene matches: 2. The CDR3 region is CASNREAYEQYF. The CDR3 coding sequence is TGTGCCAGCAATCGGGAGGCCTACGAGCAGTACTTC.

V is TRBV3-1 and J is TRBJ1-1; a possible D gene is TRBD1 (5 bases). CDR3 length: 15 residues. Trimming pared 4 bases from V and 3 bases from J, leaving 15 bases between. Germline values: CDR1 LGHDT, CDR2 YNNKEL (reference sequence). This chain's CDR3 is CASSPKGVGYTEAFF. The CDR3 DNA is TGTGCCAGCAGCCCGAAAGGGGTGGGTTACACTGAAGCTTTCTTT.

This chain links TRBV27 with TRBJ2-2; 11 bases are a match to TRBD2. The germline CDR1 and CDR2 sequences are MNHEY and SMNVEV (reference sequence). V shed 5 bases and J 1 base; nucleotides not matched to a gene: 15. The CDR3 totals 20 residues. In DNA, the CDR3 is TGTGCCAGCAGTCAACGACCTACTAGCGGGAGCCTTGTGAACACCGGGGAGCTGTTTTTT. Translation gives CASSQRPTSGSLVNTGELFF.

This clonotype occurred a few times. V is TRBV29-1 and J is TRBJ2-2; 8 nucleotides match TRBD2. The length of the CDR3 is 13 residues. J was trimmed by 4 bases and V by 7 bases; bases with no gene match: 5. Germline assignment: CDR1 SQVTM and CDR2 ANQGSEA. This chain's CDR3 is CSAPGLATGELFF. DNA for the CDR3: TGCAGCGCCCCCGGACTAGCCACCGGGGAGCTGTTTTTT.

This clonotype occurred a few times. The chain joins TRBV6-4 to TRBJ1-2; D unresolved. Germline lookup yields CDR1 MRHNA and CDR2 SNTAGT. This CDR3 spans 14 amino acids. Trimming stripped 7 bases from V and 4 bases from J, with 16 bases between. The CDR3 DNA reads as TGTGCCAGCACCCCGGAGGCCGGCAGCTATGGCTACACCTTC. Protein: CASTPEAGSYGYTF.

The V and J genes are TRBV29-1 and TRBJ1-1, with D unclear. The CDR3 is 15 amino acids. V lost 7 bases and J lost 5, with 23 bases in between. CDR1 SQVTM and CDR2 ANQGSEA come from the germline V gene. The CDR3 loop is CSAAPLARTGTEAFF. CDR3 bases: TGCAGCGCTGCCCCCTTGGCCCGAACGGGGACTGAAGCTTTCTTT.

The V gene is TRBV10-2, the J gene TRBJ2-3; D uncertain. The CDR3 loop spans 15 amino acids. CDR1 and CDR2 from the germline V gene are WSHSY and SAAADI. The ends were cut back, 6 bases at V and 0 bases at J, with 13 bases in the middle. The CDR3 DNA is TGCGCCAGCAGCTTTACGCTAACTAGCACAGATACGCAGTATTTT. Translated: CASSFTLTSTDTQYF.

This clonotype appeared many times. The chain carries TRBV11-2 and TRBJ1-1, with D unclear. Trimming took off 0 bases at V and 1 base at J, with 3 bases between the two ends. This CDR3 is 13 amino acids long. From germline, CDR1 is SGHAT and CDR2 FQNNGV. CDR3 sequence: CASSLDRNTEAFF. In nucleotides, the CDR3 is TGTGCCAGCAGCTTAGACAGGAACACTGAAGCTTTCTTT. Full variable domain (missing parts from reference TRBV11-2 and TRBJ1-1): EAGVAQSPRYKIIEKRQSVAFWCNPISGHATLYWYQQILGQGPKLLIQFQNNGVVDDSQLPKDRFSAERLKGVDSTLKIQPAKLEDSAVYLCASSLDRNTEAFFGQGTRLTVV.